Below, 17 T cell receptor beta chains from the same sample are listed, as sequenced in a study of identical twins. Each CDR3 protein is one row after TCRdb ran MiXCR on the 5' RACE reads. The table records 350,000 or so distinct CDR3 sequences, around 9% of them present only once. Material: naive T cells sorted from blood. All receptors derive from a woman in her forties or fifties in good health.

Only a few counts were recorded for this clonotype. J is TRBJ2-2 and V is TRBV2, with 11 bases matching TRBD2. Germline V gene sequence: CDR1 SNHLY, CDR2 FYNNEI. With 7 bases clipped from V and 1 base from J, the junction kept 5 bases outside the gene matches. The CDR3 extends over 16 amino acids. The DNA of the CDR3 is TGTGCCAGCAACGTAGCGGGAGGGCTGAACACCGGGGAGCTGTTTTTT. This translates into CASNVAGGLNTGELFF.

Ten or more counts support this clonotype. The rearrangement uses TRBV12-3 or TRBV12-4 and TRBJ1-3, with D possibly being TRBD1 (5 bases). V lost 5 bases to trimming and J lost 0 bases, with 20 bases between them. This CDR3 has 18 amino acids. Here the CDR3 DNA reads TGTGCCAGCAGTCTCTCCGGGACGCCTGGGTTCTCTGGAAACACCATATATTTT. Its translation: CASSLSGTPGFSGNTIYF.

This clonotype was seen many times. The chain is built from TRBV21-1 and TRBJ1-4. TRBV21-1 is described as a pseudogene. There are 17 residues in the CDR3. The CDR3 sequence is CASSSSLEGRSNEKLFF. The CDR3 DNA reads as TGTGCCAGCAGCAGTTCCTTAGAAGGCAGGTCGAATGAAAAACTGTTTTTT.

Only a few counts were recorded for this clonotype. This rearrangement joins TRBV18 to TRBJ2-7; no definite D call. The germline V gene has CDR1 KGHSH and CDR2 LQKENI. The ends were cut back, 3 bases at V and 0 bases at J, with 12 bases in the middle. The CDR3 runs to 15 residues. The CDR3 DNA sequence: TGTGCCAGCTCACCGGGTATTGGTAGCTCCTACGAGCAGTACGTC. Its translation: CASSPGIGSSYEQYV.

This clonotype was seen at least ten times. This CDR3 reads CASSLFGPYEAFF. The DNA of the CDR3 is TGTGCCAGCAGTTTATTCGGGCCCTATGAAGCTTTCTTT. The V gene is TRBV12-3 or TRBV12-4, the J gene TRBJ1-1; D uncertain. The CDR3 spans 13 residues. V lost 2 bases to trimming and J lost 7 bases, with 11 bases between them.

Here the CDR3 reads CASQGSLWNIQYF. The CDR3 DNA follows: TGTGCCAGCCAGGGGAGTCTCTGGAACATTCAGTACTTC. The rearrangement links TRBV7-2 to TRBJ2-4; tentatively, D is TRBD1 (6 bases). Germline V gene lookup returns CDR1 SGHTA and CDR2 FQGNSA. The CDR3 consists of 13 residues. V was pared by 8 bases and J by 7 bases, with 15 bases between.

This clonotype was detected only a few times. V is TRBV6-2 or TRBV6-3 and J is TRBJ2-1; 9 bases are shared with TRBD2. Germline V gene sequence: CDR1 MNHEY, CDR2 SVGEGT. The V segment lost 5 bases and the J segment 3 bases; nucleotides outside the gene matches: 8. This CDR3 is built from 16 residues. The CDR3 nucleotides are TGTGCCAGCAGTCGAGCGGGAGGTCACTACTACAATGAGCAGTTCTTC. Translating it yields CASSRAGGHYYNEQFF.

Only a few counts were recorded for this clonotype. The chain couples TRBV3-1 to TRBJ2-2, with 9 bases lining up with TRBD2. The CDR3 is 15 residues long. The trim removed 3 bases at V and 3 bases at J, leaving 2 bases unmatched. CDR1 and CDR2 (germline): LGHDT, YNNKEL (reference sequence). The CDR3 loop reads CASSQTSGDTGELFF. In nucleotides, the CDR3 is TGTGCCAGCAGCCAGACTAGCGGAGACACCGGGGAGCTGTTTTTT.

For this clonotype: An end of the junction does not agree with germline; a read error may underlie this. This chain connects TRBV29-1 to TRBJ2-1, with D possibly called TRBD1 or TRBD2 (5 bases each). From germline, CDR1 is SQVTM and CDR2 ANQGSEA. This CDR3 has 9 amino acids. The DNA for the CDR3 is TGCAGCGTTGTACCGGGACGGCAGTTC. It encodes CSVVPGRQF.

This clonotype was picked up a small number of times. The chain carries TRBV5-1 and TRBJ2-1, with D possibly being TRBD2 (5 bases). The CDR3 runs to 16 residues. Trimming pared 4 bases from V and 0 bases from J, leaving 14 bases between. Germline V gene data show CDR1 as SGHRS and CDR2 as YFSETQ. CDR3 coding DNA: TGCGCCAGCAGCCCCTATGGGAGCCCCTCCTACAATGAGCAGTTCTTC. Residues: CASSPYGSPSYNEQFF.

This clonotype was picked up a small number of times. The chain recombines TRBV19 with TRBJ2-7, with TRBD2 matching 10 bases. The CDR3 has 14 amino acids. The V gene's germline CDR1 is LNHDA and CDR2 SQIVND (reference sequence). J lost 5 bases, V lost 5 bases, and 6 bases had no gene match. CDR3 bases: TGTGCCAGTAGTCGTACTAGCGGGACGGACGAGCAGTACTTC. It specifies CASSRTSGTDEQYF.

The chain uses TRBV7-8 and TRBJ2-2; 7 bases match TRBD2. The ends lost 5 bases at V and 0 bases at J; junction bases unmatched: 3. The germline gives CDR1 SGHVS, CDR2 FQNEAQ. This CDR3 comprises 15 residues. The CDR3 here is CASSPGRTNTGELFF. The CDR3 DNA reads TGTGCCAGCAGCCCCGGGAGGACGAACACCGGGGAGCTGTTTTTT.

A few counts support this clonotype. The chain joins TRBV2 to TRBJ2-1; D is possibly TRBD2 (6 bases). V dropped 10 bases and J dropped 7 bases, with 14 bases sitting between them. Germline CDR1 SNHLY, CDR2 FYNNEI. The CDR3 is made up of 12 amino acids. In nucleotides, the CDR3 is TGTGCCACCCATTGGAGGGCTAATGAGCAGTTCTTC. Translated: CATHWRANEQFF.

Many counts were recorded for this clonotype. V usage is TRBV5-1 and J usage is TRBJ2-1; D is possibly TRBD2 (5 bases). The CDR3 loop spans 16 amino acids. With 3 bases removed from V and 6 bases from J, the gap between germline ends came to 19 bases. Germline CDR1 and CDR2: SGHRS and YFSETQ. Written as DNA, the CDR3 is TGCGCCAGCAGCTCAAGAGGAGGAGGTCGGGGCAATGAGCAGTTCTTC. This sequence encodes CASSSRGGGRGNEQFF. Supplemented by reference TRBV5-1 and TRBJ2-1, the full variable domain reads KAGVTQTPRYLIKTRGQQVTLSCSPISGHRSVSWYQQTPGQGLQFLFEYFSETQRNKGNFPGRFSGRQFSNSRSEMNVSTLELGDSALYLCASSSRGGGRGNEQFFGPGTRLTVL.

This rearrangement joins TRBV4-1 to TRBJ2-3, with TRBD2 matching 10 bases. With 4 bases clipped from V and 0 bases from J, the junction kept 7 bases outside the gene matches. The germline CDR1 and CDR2 sequences are MGHRA and YSYEKL. The CDR3 sequence is 17 residues long. The CDR3, as DNA: TGCGCCAGCAGCCTCGGAGGACTAGCGGATAGCACAGATACGCAGTATTTT. It is translated as CASSLGGLADSTDTQYF.

There are a few counts of this clonotype. The CDR3 nucleotides read TGTGCCAGCAGCTCGGAGGGTGCCAAAAACATTCAGTACTTC. Translating it yields CASSSEGAKNIQYF. The genes are TRBV7-9 and TRBJ2-4, with D maybe TRBD2 (6 bases). CDR1 is SEHNR and CDR2 is FQNEAQ in the germline V gene (reference sequence). The length of the CDR3 is 14 residues. V lost 4 bases and J lost 1, with 8 bases in between.

The table lists this clonotype with a few counts. The chain uses TRBV4-1 and TRBJ2-1, with 12 nucleotides matching TRBD1. The germline gives CDR1 MGHRA, CDR2 YSYEKL. Trimming removed 4 bases from V and 0 bases from J; junction bases left unmatched: 4. The CDR3 has 17 residues. CDR3: CASSRGQGASSYNEQFF. The CDR3 DNA reads as TGCGCCAGCAGCCGGGGACAGGGGGCTAGCTCCTACAATGAGCAGTTCTTC.